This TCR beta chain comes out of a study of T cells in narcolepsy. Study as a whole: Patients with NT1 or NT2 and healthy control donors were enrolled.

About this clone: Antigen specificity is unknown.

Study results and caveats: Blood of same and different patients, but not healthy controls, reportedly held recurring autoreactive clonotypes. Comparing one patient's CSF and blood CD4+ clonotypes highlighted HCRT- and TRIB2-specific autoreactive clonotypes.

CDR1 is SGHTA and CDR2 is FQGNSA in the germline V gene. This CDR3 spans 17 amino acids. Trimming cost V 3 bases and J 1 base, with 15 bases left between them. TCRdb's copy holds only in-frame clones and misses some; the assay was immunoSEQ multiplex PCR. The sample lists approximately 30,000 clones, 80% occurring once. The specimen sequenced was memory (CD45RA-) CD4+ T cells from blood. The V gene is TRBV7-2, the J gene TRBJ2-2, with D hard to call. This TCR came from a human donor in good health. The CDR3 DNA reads TGTGCCAGCAGCTTCCTCCTCATGAGGATGAACACCGGGGAGCTGTTTTTT. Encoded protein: CASSFLLMRMNTGELFF.